Each of the 2 T cell receptor beta chains below was sequenced from the same sample in a study of OX40 agonist ivuxolimab in advanced cancers. TCRdb keeps only in-frame clones here, not all; method: immunoSEQ multiplex PCR. Here the sample spans nearly 95,000 clones, approximately 94% being singletons. The source was CD4+ or CD8+ T cells sorted from blood, collected in a trial of the OX40 agonist ivuxolimab. The receptors were sampled from an adult with an advanced solid tumor such as melanoma, head and neck, liver or kidney cancer.

This rearrangement joins TRBV11-2 to TRBJ2-7; D call uncertain. This CDR3 contains 14 residues. Germline values: CDR1 SGHAT, CDR2 FQNNGV. The V end lost 1 base, the J end lost 2 bases, and 9 bases lay between the germline ends. CDR3 region: CASSLGPGTYEQYF. The CDR3 DNA is TGTGCCAGCAGCTTAGGCCCGGGTACCTACGAGCAGTACTTC. The full variable domain, with the rest looked up from reference TRBV11-2 and TRBJ2-7, is EAGVAQSPRYKIIEKRQSVAFWCNPISGHATLYWYQQILGQGPKLLIQFQNNGVVDDSQLPKDRFSAERLKGVDSTLKIQPAKLEDSAVYLCASSLGPGTYEQYFGPGTRLTVT.

This chain joins TRBV27 and TRBJ2-1; maybe TRBD1 (6 bases). Germline V gene data show CDR1 as MNHEY and CDR2 as SMNVEV (reference sequence). Trimming stripped 5 bases from V and 1 base from J, with 9 bases between. The CDR3 length is 14 residues. CDR3 loop: CASSQQGSYNEQFF. The CDR3 nucleotides are TGTGCCAGCAGTCAACAGGGTTCCTACAATGAGCAGTTCTTC.